Here is one TCR beta chain with its context. As yet, its antigen is unknown. The sample originates from a study of cytomegalovirus exposure and HLA in healthy donors. Study information: The approximately 670 first-cohort repertoires shared a platform with the 100 to 150 validation repertoires, as reported in a later analysis.

Study observations and caveats: Cytomegalovirus status was reportedly diagnosed by the classifier with high specificity and sensitivity. In the roughly 120 validation repertoires, around 95% of cluster scores exceeded 0, per a later analysis. Researchers catalogued some 160 TCR beta chains as cytomegalovirus-associated.

Sequenced by immunoSEQ multiplex PCR; TCRdb stores in-frame clones only, minus some. Counted here are approximately 65,000 clones, around 93% occurring once; the ten biggest clones make up around 3%. This CDR3 region has 17 residues. The germline V gene encodes CDR1 SGHAT and CDR2 FQDESV (reference sequence). The V end was cut by 2 bases, the J end by 0 bases, with 14 bases between. The chain links TRBV11-1 to TRBJ2-4; D possibly corresponds to TRBD2 (6 bases). The receptor comes from a man aged 18-30 years in good health and CMV-seronegative. The sample was PBMCs. The CDR3 sequence is CASSLISGVLAKNIQYF. CDR3 sequence (DNA): TGTGCCAGCAGCTTAATATCGGGGGTCCTAGCCAAAAACATTCAGTACTTC.